This is a list of T cell receptor beta chains from one sample in a study of T-cell memory formation after mild COVID-19. TCRdb re-called the 5' RACE reads through MiXCR, storing one row per CDR3 protein. The repertoire holds about 270,000 distinct CDR3 sequences, with 15% to 20% as singletons. Sample: PBMCs or a T cell subset sorted from them (not recorded which). The receptors stem from a man between 18 and 29 years old who had mild COVID-19 (a few samples of this study predate the infection). Cell type and time point are not known. Both conserved end residues are part of each CDR3. D genes are given only for firm matches. The size of a clone is reported for some rows only, either as once, few or many, or as a class for expanded clones.

D gene: .; J gene: TRBJ2-1; clone size: .; V gene: TRBV19; CDR3 length: 14; CDR3 protein: CASSTTLSSSEQFF; CDR3 DNA: TGTGCCAGTAGTACCACCCTCTCGAGCAGTGAGCAGTTCTTC
D gene: .; J gene: TRBJ2-6; clone size: many; V gene: TRBV6-1; CDR3 length: 15; CDR3 protein: CASSEKYSGANVLTF; CDR3 DNA: TGTGCCAGCAGTGAGAAATACTCTGGGGCCAACGTCCTGACTTTC
D gene: .; J gene: TRBJ2-6; clone size: .; V gene: TRBV4-3; CDR3 length: 17; CDR3 protein: CASSQDWGSSGANVLTF; CDR3 DNA: TGCGCCAGCAGCCAAGATTGGGGAAGCTCTGGGGCCAACGTCCTGACTTTC
D gene: TRBD1; J gene: TRBJ1-2; clone size: many; V gene: TRBV5-1; CDR3 length: 13; CDR3 protein: CASRKDRVDGYTF; CDR3 DNA: TGCGCCAGCAGGAAAGACAGGGTTGATGGCTACACCTTC
D gene: .; J gene: TRBJ2-4; clone size: .; V gene: TRBV7-2; CDR3 length: 16; CDR3 protein: CASSSFPRGAKNIQYF; CDR3 DNA: TGTGCCAGCAGCTCCTTTCCTCGGGGGGCCAAAAACATTCAGTACTTC
D gene: TRBD2; J gene: TRBJ2-7; clone size: few; V gene: TRBV20-1; CDR3 length: 12; CDR3 protein: CSARGLADEQYF; CDR3 DNA: TGCAGTGCTAGGGGACTAGCGGACGAGCAGTACTTC
D gene: TRBD1; J gene: TRBJ2-7; clone size: .; V gene: TRBV12-3/TRBV12-4; CDR3 length: 15; CDR3 protein: CASSLGQVNSYEQYF; CDR3 DNA: TGTGCCAGCAGCCTGGGACAGGTGAATTCCTACGAGCAGTACTTC
D gene: TRBD1; J gene: TRBJ1-2; clone size: .; V gene: TRBV11-1; CDR3 length: 13; CDR3 protein: CASSPRWDSGYTF; CDR3 DNA: TGTGCCAGCAGCCCGCGCTGGGACAGTGGCTACACCTTC
D gene: TRBD1; J gene: TRBJ1-5; clone size: .; V gene: TRBV7-6; CDR3 length: 14; CDR3 protein: CASSVAQGGRPQHF; CDR3 DNA: TGTGCCAGCAGCGTCGCACAGGGGGGGAGGCCCCAGCATTTT
D gene: .; J gene: TRBJ2-6; clone size: .; V gene: TRBV5-1; CDR3 length: 15; CDR3 protein: CASTAGASGANVLTF; CDR3 DNA: TGCGCCAGCACCGCGGGGGCGTCTGGGGCCAACGTCCTGACTTTC
D gene: .; J gene: TRBJ2-3; clone size: .; V gene: TRBV10-1; CDR3 length: 13; CDR3 protein: CASSGGPRDTQYF; CDR3 DNA: TGCGCCAGCAGCGGGGGCCCTCGAGATACGCAGTATTTT
D gene: TRBD1; J gene: TRBJ1-1; clone size: .; V gene: TRBV11-2; CDR3 length: 15; CDR3 protein: CASSPGTGGHTEAFF; CDR3 DNA: TGTGCCAGCAGCCCCGGGACAGGAGGGCACACTGAAGCTTTCTTT
D gene: .; J gene: TRBJ1-2; clone size: .; V gene: TRBV28; CDR3 length: 15; CDR3 protein: CASSLWRDRLDGYTF; CDR3 DNA: TGTGCCAGCAGTTTATGGAGGGACCGCCTCGATGGCTACACCTTC
D gene: .; J gene: TRBJ2-7; clone size: .; V gene: TRBV5-5; CDR3 length: 14; CDR3 protein: CASSFALSRNGQYF; CDR3 DNA: TGTGCCAGCAGCTTCGCCCTCTCCAGGAACGGGCAGTACTTC
D gene: TRBD1; J gene: TRBJ1-1; clone size: many; V gene: TRBV7-8; CDR3 length: 15; CDR3 protein: CASSLAATGGSEAFF; CDR3 DNA: TGTGCCAGCAGCTTAGCCGCAACAGGGGGCAGTGAAGCTTTCTTT
D gene: TRBD2; J gene: TRBJ2-2; clone size: .; V gene: TRBV7-9; CDR3 length: 19; CDR3 protein: CASSSYRTSGGDNTGELFF; CDR3 DNA: TGTGCCAGCAGCTCATACCGGACTAGCGGGGGAGATAACACCGGGGAGCTGTTTTTT
D gene: .; J gene: TRBJ1-2; clone size: few; V gene: TRBV9; CDR3 length: 14; CDR3 protein: CASAKGVEDYGYTF; CDR3 DNA: TGTGCGTCGGCGAAGGGGGTCGAAGACTATGGCTACACCTTC
D gene: .; J gene: TRBJ2-3; clone size: .; V gene: TRBV5-1; CDR3 length: 12; CDR3 protein: CASSSTGDTQYF; CDR3 DNA: TGCGCCAGCAGCTCCACCGGAGATACGCAGTATTTT
D gene: TRBD1; J gene: TRBJ2-1; clone size: many; V gene: TRBV3-1; CDR3 length: 15; CDR3 protein: CASSPDRVILNEQFF; CDR3 DNA: TGTGCCAGCAGCCCGGACAGGGTAATTCTCAATGAGCAGTTCTTC
D gene: .; J gene: TRBJ2-3; clone size: .; V gene: TRBV20-1; CDR3 length: 13; CDR3 protein: CSALGRGQDTQYF; CDR3 DNA: TGCAGTGCTCTAGGGCGGGGCCAAGATACGCAGTATTTT
D gene: .; J gene: TRBJ2-7; clone size: few; V gene: TRBV20-1; CDR3 length: 14; CDR3 protein: CSARQGSTTSGQYF; CDR3 DNA: TGCAGTGCTAGACAGGGTTCCACTACGAGCGGGCAGTACTTC
D gene: TRBD2; J gene: TRBJ2-3; clone size: few; V gene: TRBV5-1; CDR3 length: 17; CDR3 protein: CASSLVASGGTSDTQYF; CDR3 DNA: TGCGCCAGCAGCTTGGTGGCTAGCGGGGGGACGTCAGATACGCAGTATTTT